This paragraph covers one T cell receptor (beta chain) sequence. Its target is not known. CDR1 is LGHNA, CDR2 YSLEER, per germline. V was cut by 2 bases and J by 0 bases, with 11 bases left in between. The CDR3 totals 16 residues. The sample originates from a study of T cell responses to AZD1222 COVID-19 vaccine. At the level of the study: Second doses were pooled across both intervals (about 4 or about 12 weeks). Findings and caveats of the study: Variant regions that are unmutated are reportedly the target of nearly half of spike-specific TCRs.

The method was immunoSEQ multiplex PCR; TCRdb's version includes in-frame clones alone and lacks a portion of them. Altogether 90,000 to 100,000 clones are present, about 90% being singletons, with the ten largest covering around 3.1%. This clonotype originated in an adult in good health. The gene calls are TRBV4-3 and TRBJ1-3, with D perhaps TRBD1 (6 bases). Source: peripheral blood, taken on day 0 of AZD1222 vaccination. This chain's CDR3 is CASSQSEDSSGNTIYF. The CDR3, as DNA: TGCGCCAGCAGCCAAAGTGAGGACAGCTCTGGAAACACCATATATTTT.